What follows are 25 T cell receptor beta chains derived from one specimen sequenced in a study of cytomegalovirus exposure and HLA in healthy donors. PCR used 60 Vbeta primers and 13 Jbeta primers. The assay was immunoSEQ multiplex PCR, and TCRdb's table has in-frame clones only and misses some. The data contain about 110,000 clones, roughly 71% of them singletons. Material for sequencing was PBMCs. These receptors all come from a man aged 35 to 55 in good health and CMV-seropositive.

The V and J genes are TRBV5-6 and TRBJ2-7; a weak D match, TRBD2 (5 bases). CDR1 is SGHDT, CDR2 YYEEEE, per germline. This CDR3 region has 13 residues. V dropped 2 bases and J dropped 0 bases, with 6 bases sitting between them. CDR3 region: CASSFGNSYEQYF. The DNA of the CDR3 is TGTGCCAGCAGCTTCGGGAACTCCTACGAGCAGTACTTC.

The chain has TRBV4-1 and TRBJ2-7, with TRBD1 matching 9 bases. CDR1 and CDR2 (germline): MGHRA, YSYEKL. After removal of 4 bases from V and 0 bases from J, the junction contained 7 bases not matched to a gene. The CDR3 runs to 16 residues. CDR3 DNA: TGCGCCAGCAGCCGGCCTAGGACAGGGGACTCCTACGAGCAGTACGTC. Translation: CASSRPRTGDSYEQYV.

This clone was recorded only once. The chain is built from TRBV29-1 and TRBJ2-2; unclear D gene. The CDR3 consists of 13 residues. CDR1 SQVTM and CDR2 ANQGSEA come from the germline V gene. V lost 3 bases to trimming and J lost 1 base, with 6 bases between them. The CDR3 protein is CSVEARNTGELFF. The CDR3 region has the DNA TGCAGCGTTGAGGCCCGGAACACCGGGGAGCTGTTTTTT.

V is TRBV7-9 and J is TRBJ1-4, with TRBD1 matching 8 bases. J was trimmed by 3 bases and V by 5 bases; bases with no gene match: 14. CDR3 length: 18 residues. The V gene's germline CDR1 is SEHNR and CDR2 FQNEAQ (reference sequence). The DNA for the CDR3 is TGTGCCAGCAGCAATACCAGGGGGCTGAGTGAGGCTAATGAAAAACTGTTTTTT. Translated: CASSNTRGLSEANEKLFF. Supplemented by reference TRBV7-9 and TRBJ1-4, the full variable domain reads DTGVSQNPRHKITKRGQNVTFRCDPISEHNRLYWYRQTLGQGPEFLTYFQNEAQLEKSRLLSDRFSAERPKGSFSTLEIQRTEQGDSAMYLCASSNTRGLSEANEKLFFGSGTQLSVL.

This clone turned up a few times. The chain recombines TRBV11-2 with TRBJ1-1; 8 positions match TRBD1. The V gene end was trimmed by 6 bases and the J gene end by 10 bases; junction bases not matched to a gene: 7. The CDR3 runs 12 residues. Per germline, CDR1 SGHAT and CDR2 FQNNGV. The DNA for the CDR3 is TGTGCCAGCAGTTCCCGGGACAGGACAGCTTTCTTT. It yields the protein CASSSRDRTAFF.

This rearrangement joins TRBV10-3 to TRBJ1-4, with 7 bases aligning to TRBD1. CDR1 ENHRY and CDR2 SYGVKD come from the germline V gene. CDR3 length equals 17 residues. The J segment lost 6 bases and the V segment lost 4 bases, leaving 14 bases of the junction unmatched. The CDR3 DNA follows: TGTGCCATCAGTGCCAGTGAAGCCGGGACAGTAGATGAAAAACTGTTTTTT. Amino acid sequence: CAISASEAGTVDEKLFF.

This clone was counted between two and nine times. In DNA form, the CDR3 reads TGTGCCAGCAGAACGGACAGTGAAGCTTTCTTT. Protein product: CASRTDSEAFF. V usage is TRBV28 and J usage is TRBJ1-1, with a possible D match to TRBD1 (6 bases). CDR1 is MDHEN, CDR2 SYDVKM, per germline. V lost 6 bases, J lost 7 bases, and 9 bases lay in between. The CDR3 runs to 11 residues. The full variable domain, its missing parts supplied by reference TRBV28 and TRBJ1-1, is DVKVTQSSRYLVKRTGEKVFLECVQDMDHENMFWYRQDPGLGLRLIYFSYDVKMKEKGDIPEGYSVSREKKERFSLILESASTNQTSMYLCASRTDSEAFFGQGTRLTVV.

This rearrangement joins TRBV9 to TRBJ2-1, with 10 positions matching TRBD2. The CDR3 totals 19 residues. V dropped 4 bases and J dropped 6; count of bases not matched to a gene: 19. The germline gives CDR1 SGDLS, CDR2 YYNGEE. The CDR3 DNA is TGTGCCAGCAGCCCCGGAGCGGGAGGGATCGCGGTAATGGTCAATGAGCAGTTCTTC. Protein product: CASSPGAGGIAVMVNEQFF.

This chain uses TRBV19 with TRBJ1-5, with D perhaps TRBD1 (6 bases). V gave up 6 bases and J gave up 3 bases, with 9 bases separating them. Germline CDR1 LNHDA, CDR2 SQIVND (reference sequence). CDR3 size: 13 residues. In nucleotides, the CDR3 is TGTGCCAGTAGAGGACAGCACAATCAGCCCCAGCATTTT. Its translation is CASRGQHNQPQHF.

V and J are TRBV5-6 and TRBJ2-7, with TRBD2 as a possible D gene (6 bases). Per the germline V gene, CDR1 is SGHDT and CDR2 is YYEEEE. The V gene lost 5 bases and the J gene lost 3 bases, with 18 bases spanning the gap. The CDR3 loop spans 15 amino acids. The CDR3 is CASRSGTPGDYEQYF. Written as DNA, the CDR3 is TGTGCCAGCAGGTCCGGGACTCCCGGCGACTACGAGCAGTACTTC. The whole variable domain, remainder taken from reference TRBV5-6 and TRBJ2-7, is DAGVTQSPTHLIKTRGQQVTLRCSPKSGHDTVSWYQQALGQGPQFIFQYYEEEERQRGNFPDRFSGHQFPNYSSELNVNALLLGDSALYLCASRSGTPGDYEQYFGPGTRLTVT.

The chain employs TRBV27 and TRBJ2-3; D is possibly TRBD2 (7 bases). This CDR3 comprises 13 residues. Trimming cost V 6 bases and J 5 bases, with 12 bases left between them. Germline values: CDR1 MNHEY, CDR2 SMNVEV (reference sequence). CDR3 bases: TGTGCCAGCAGAGAGGGAGGGGGAGATACGCAGTATTTT. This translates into CASREGGGDTQYF.

CDR3 nucleotides: TGTGCCAGCAGAGGGGGCGCGGATGAAAAACTGTTTTTT. It specifies CASRGGADEKLFF. The chain couples TRBV6-6 to TRBJ1-4; TRBD1 matches at 7 bases. V gave up 6 bases and J gave up 6 bases; unmatched junction bases: 4. The CDR3 is 13 amino acids. Per germline, CDR1 MNHNY and CDR2 SVGAGI (reference sequence).

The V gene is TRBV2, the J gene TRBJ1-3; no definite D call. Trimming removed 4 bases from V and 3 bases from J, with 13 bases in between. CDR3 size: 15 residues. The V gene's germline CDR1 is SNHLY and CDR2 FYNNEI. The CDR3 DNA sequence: TGTGCCAGCAGTGGTTTTCGGGCGGGTGGAAACACCATATATTTT. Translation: CASSGFRAGGNTIYF.

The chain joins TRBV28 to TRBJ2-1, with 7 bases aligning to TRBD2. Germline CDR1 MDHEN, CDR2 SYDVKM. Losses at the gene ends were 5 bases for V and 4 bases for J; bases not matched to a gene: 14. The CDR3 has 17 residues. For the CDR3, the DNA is TGTGCCAGCAGTCCACCCATGGTGGGAGGGGTTTACAATGAGCAGTTCTTC. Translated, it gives CASSPPMVGGVYNEQFF.

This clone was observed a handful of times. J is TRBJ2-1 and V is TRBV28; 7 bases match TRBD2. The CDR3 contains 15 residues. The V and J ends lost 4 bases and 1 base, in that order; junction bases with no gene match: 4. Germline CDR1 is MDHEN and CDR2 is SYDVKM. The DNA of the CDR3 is TGTGCCAGCAGTTGGGGACTACATTCCTACAATGAGCAGTTCTTC. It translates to CASSWGLHSYNEQFF.

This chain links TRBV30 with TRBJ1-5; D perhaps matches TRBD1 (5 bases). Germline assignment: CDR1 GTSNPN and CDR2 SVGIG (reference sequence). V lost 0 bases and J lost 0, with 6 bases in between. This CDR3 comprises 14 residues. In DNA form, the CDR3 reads TGTGCCTGGAGTGTAGGGGTTAGCAATCAGCCCCAGCATTTT. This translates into CAWSVGVSNQPQHF.

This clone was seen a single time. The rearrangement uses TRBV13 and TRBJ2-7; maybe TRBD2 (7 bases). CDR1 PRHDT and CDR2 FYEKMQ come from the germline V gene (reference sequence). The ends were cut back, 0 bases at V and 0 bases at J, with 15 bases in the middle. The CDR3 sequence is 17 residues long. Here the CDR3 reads CASSLGLAGASSYEQYF. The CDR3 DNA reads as TGTGCCAGCAGCTTAGGCCTTGCGGGGGCCTCCTCCTACGAGCAGTACTTC.

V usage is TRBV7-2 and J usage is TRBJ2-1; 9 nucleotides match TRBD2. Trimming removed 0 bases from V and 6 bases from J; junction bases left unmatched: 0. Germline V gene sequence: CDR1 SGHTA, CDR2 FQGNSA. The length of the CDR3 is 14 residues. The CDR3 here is CASSLASGSNEQFF. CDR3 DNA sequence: TGTGCCAGCAGCTTAGCTAGCGGGAGCAATGAGCAGTTCTTC.

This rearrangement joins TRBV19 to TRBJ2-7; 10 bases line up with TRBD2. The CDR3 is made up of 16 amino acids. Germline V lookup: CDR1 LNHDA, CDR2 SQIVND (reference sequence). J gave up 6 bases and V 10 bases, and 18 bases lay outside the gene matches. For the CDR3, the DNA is TGTGCCACCGCCCCAGCGGGAGGGCCCCCAGTGAGCGAGCAGTACTTC. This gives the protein CATAPAGGPPVSEQYF.

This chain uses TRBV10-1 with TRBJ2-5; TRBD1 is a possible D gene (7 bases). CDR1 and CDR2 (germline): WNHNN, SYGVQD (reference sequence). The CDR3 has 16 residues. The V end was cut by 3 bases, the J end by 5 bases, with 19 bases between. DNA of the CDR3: TGCGCCAGCAGTGAAGTCCAGGGGGGTTGGGGTGAGACCCAGTACTTC. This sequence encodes CASSEVQGGWGETQYF.

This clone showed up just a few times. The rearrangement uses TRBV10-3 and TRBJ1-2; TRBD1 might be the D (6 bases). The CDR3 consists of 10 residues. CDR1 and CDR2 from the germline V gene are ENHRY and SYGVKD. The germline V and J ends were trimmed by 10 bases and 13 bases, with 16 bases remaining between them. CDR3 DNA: TGTGCCACCTACTCGGGACAATTCACCTTC. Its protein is CATYSGQFTF.

CDR3 sequence: CASSTGKRQGWNEKLFF. CDR3 DNA sequence: TGTGCCAGTAGTACAGGAAAACGACAGGGGTGGAATGAAAAACTGTTTTTT. The genes are TRBV19 and TRBJ1-4; 8 nucleotides agree with TRBD1. The V segment lost 4 bases and the J segment 5 bases; nucleotides outside the gene matches: 12. The germline V gene has CDR1 LNHDA and CDR2 SQIVND (reference sequence). This CDR3 comprises 17 residues.

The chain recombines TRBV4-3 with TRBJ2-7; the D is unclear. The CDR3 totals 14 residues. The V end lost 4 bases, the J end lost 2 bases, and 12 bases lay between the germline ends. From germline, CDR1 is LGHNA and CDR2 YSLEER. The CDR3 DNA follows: TGCGCCAGCAGCCGAGAAGCTGTAGCCTACGAGCAGTACTTC. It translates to CASSREAVAYEQYF.

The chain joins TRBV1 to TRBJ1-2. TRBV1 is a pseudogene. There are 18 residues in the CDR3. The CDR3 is CTSSQDRGGGGNNYGYTF. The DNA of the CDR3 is TGCACCAGCAGCCAAGATCGGGGCGGAGGAGGGAACAACTATGGCTACACCTTC.

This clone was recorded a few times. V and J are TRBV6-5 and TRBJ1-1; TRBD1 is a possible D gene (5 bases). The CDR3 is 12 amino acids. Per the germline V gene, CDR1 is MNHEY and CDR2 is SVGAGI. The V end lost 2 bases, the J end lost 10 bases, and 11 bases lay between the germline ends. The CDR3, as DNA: TGTGCCAGCAGTTACAAGGAGGGGACAGCTTTCTTT. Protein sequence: CASSYKEGTAFF.